The 27 T cell receptor beta chains below all came from one sample that was sequenced in a study of control samples from healthy donors and cancer patients. Sequenced by immunoSEQ multiplex PCR; TCRdb stores in-frame clones only, minus some. The sample carries 150,000 or so clones, roughly 89% recorded once. The sequenced sample was blood. These receptor sequences come from a young man in good health.

This chain joins TRBV2 and TRBJ1-1; no firm D call. The germline gives CDR1 SNHLY, CDR2 FYNNEI. The CDR3 totals 16 residues. Trimming left V 4 bases short and J 0 bases short, with 15 bases between. The CDR3 protein is CASSGTTLLMNTEAFF. The CDR3 bases are TGTGCCAGCAGTGGGACGACCCTCTTAATGAACACTGAAGCTTTCTTT.

There are many counts of this clone. CDR3 sequence: CASSHPREGVKQYF. In nucleotides, the CDR3 is TGTGCCAGCAGCCATCCACGGGAGGGGGTTAAGCAGTACTTC. The gene calls are TRBV3-1 (or the pseudogene TRBV3-2) and TRBJ2-7, with 8 bases matching TRBD2. After removal of 3 bases from V and 8 bases from J, the junction contained 9 bases not matched to a gene. Germline V gene data show CDR1 as LGHDT and CDR2 as YNNKEL (reference sequence). This CDR3 has 14 amino acids.

This chain connects TRBV7-9 to TRBJ2-6; D is perhaps TRBD1 (6 bases). The CDR3 has 14 residues. With 1 base removed from V and 12 bases from J, the gap between germline ends came to 13 bases. Germline CDR1 is SEHNR and CDR2 is FQNEAQ (reference sequence). This CDR3 reads CASSLEGDLSVLTF. The CDR3 DNA sequence: TGTGCCAGCAGCTTAGAGGGGGACCTTAGCGTCCTGACTTTC.

This chain connects TRBV28 to TRBJ1-2; TRBD1 might be the D (6 bases). Germline CDR1 is MDHEN and CDR2 is SYDVKM. This CDR3 spans 12 amino acids. Trimming removed 6 bases from V and 5 bases from J, with 10 bases in between. CDR3 nucleotide sequence: TGTGCCAGCAGCAGGGGAAAGTATGGCTACACCTTC. As protein: CASSRGKYGYTF.

The J gene is TRBJ1-3, the V gene TRBV18; D is ambiguous. CDR1 KGHSH and CDR2 LQKENI come from the germline V gene. This CDR3 region has 12 residues. V dropped 6 bases and J dropped 6 bases, with 9 bases sitting between them. CDR3 sequence: CASSPSENTIYF. The CDR3 nucleotides read TGTGCCAGCTCCCCATCGGAAAACACCATATATTTT.

The chain links TRBV10-3 to TRBJ2-2; 9 bases align to TRBD2. This CDR3 spans 16 amino acids. Germline V CDR1 and CDR2: ENHRY, SYGVKD. Unmatched junction bases numbered 9, after V lost 2 bases and J lost 8 bases. The CDR3 loop is CAISEIQRGAAGELFF. The CDR3 DNA is TGTGCCATCAGTGAGATCCAGCGGGGGGCAGCGGGGGAGCTGTTTTTT.

The CDR3 nucleotides are TGCGCCAGCAGTGACAGATTCACAGGCCGCCTAGCCAAAAACATTCAGTACTTC. Amino acids: CASSDRFTGRLAKNIQYF. This chain connects TRBV10-1 to TRBJ2-4; tentative D call: TRBD1 (5 bases). Between the trimmed V and J ends, which lost 3 bases and 0 bases, there was a span of 18 bases. The CDR3 spans 18 residues. Germline V gene sequence: CDR1 WNHNN, CDR2 SYGVQD (reference sequence).

This clone has a single count. This chain joins TRBV20-1 and TRBJ2-1, with D possibly matching TRBD1 (5 bases). The CDR3 runs 9 residues. Germline V gene data show CDR1 as DFQATT and CDR2 as SNEGSKA (reference sequence). V was cut by 5 bases and J by 15 bases, with 11 bases left in between. This chain's CDR3 is CSAGALRFF. In DNA, the CDR3 is TGCAGTGCTGGGGCGTTAAGGTTCTTC.

This clone has more than one count but fewer than ten. This sequence joins TRBV12-3 or TRBV12-4 and TRBJ1-2, with a weak D call TRBD1 (6 bases). V was shortened by 5 bases and J by 6 bases, with 13 bases between the two germline ends. The CDR3 runs to 13 residues. In DNA, the CDR3 is TGTGCCAGCAGTCTCTCTAACAGGGATGGCTACACCTTC. Translation: CASSLSNRDGYTF.

The V and J genes are TRBV14 and TRBJ2-5, with a weak D call TRBD1 (6 bases). V lost 6 bases and J 6 bases, leaving 23 bases between the germline ends. The CDR3 runs 16 residues. CDR1 SGHDN and CDR2 FVKESK come from the germline V gene. In nucleotides, the CDR3 is TGTGCCAGCAGTCAAAGCCGGGACATAGGTTCTAAGACCCAGTACTTC. Protein: CASSQSRDIGSKTQYF.

The genes are TRBV9 and TRBJ1-6; D gene uncertain. This CDR3 has 12 amino acids. The V and J ends lost 4 bases and 6 bases respectively, with 5 bases between them. The V gene's germline CDR1 is SGDLS and CDR2 YYNGEE. CDR3 loop: CASSQLNSPLHF. The DNA of the CDR3 is TGTGCCAGCAGCCAACTTAATTCACCCCTCCACTTT.

The rearrangement uses TRBV14 and TRBJ1-1; possibly TRBD1 for D (5 bases). The CDR3 runs 15 residues. In germline, CDR1 is SGHDN, CDR2 FVKESK. Trimming stripped 4 bases from V and 4 bases from J, with 16 bases between. The CDR3 coding sequence is TGTGCCAGCAGCCCTTACGGGGGGGGAAGCACTGAAGCTTTCTTT. Residues: CASSPYGGGSTEAFF. Filled out from reference TRBV14 and TRBJ1-1, the complete variable domain reads EAGVTQFPSHSVIEKGQTVTLRCDPISGHDNLYWYRRVMGKEIKFLLHFVKESKQDESGMPNNRFLAERTGGTYSTLKVQPAELEDSGVYFCASSPYGGGSTEAFFGQGTRLTVV.

The rearrangement joins TRBV2 to TRBJ1-1; 7 nucleotides align to TRBD1. J gave up 5 bases and V 6 bases, and 6 bases lay outside the gene matches. Germline assignment: CDR1 SNHLY and CDR2 FYNNEI. The CDR3 extends over 13 amino acids. CDR3 loop: CASRSGGGTEAFF. In nucleotides, the CDR3 is TGTGCCAGCAGATCAGGGGGGGGGACTGAAGCTTTCTTT. Complete variable domain (other parts from reference TRBV2 and TRBJ1-1): EPEVTQTPSHQVTQMGQEVILRCVPISNHLYFYWYRQILGQKVEFLVSFYNNEISEKSEIFDDQFSVERPDGSNFTLKIRSTKLEDSAMYFCASRSGGGTEAFFGQGTRLTVV.

The chain is built from TRBV6-5 and TRBJ2-3; D gene ambiguous. The germline gives CDR1 MNHEY, CDR2 SVGAGI. This CDR3 comprises 14 residues. With 3 bases removed from V and 3 bases from J, the gap between germline ends came to 10 bases. The CDR3 sequence: CASSYWEGTDTQYF. CDR3 DNA sequence: TGTGCCAGCAGTTATTGGGAAGGGACAGATACGCAGTATTTT.

The chain recombines TRBV19 with TRBJ2-1; 8 bases line up with TRBD1. V shed 8 bases and J 15 bases; nucleotides not matched to a gene: 9. The V gene's germline CDR1 is LNHDA and CDR2 SQIVND (reference sequence). The CDR3 is 11 residues long. CDR3 nucleotide sequence: TGTGCCAGTCGACGTGACAGGGGTATGTTCTTC. It yields the protein CASRRDRGMFF.

V is TRBV5-6 and J is TRBJ1-2; D remains unclear. The V and J ends lost 5 bases and 8 bases respectively, with 16 bases between them. The CDR3 contains 13 residues. Per the germline V gene, CDR1 is SGHDT and CDR2 is YYEEEE. CDR3: CASSRRRPEGYTF. For the CDR3, the DNA is TGTGCCAGCAGTAGGCGCCGACCGGAGGGCTACACCTTC.

V usage is TRBV2 and J usage is TRBJ1-5; D may be TRBD1 (5 bases). CDR1 and CDR2 from the germline V gene are SNHLY and FYNNEI. The CDR3 totals 17 residues. The V end lost 3 bases, the J end lost 1 base, and 16 bases lay between the germline ends. This CDR3 is CASSDNGGASSNQPQHF. The CDR3 coding sequence is TGTGCCAGCAGTGATAATGGAGGGGCGAGCAGCAATCAGCCCCAGCATTTT.

The chain is built from TRBV7-9 and TRBJ1-1; D is unclear. The CDR3 runs 14 residues. V was shortened by 7 bases and J by 3 bases, with 15 bases between the two germline ends. Germline V CDR1 and CDR2: SEHNR, FQNEAQ (reference sequence). The CDR3 nucleotides read TGTGCCAGCATCAAACCCCAGGCCGACACTGAAGCTTTCTTT. Protein sequence: CASIKPQADTEAFF.

This clone was counted once. This sequence joins TRBV3-1 (or the pseudogene TRBV3-2) and TRBJ1-3; D not resolved. The germline V and J ends were trimmed by 7 bases and 7 bases, with 8 bases remaining between them. This CDR3 is 11 amino acids long. Germline CDR1 and CDR2: LGHDT and YNNKEL (reference sequence). CDR3 residues: CASTLGNTIYF. DNA of the CDR3: TGTGCCAGCACGCTAGGGAACACCATATATTTT.

V and J are TRBV19 and TRBJ1-2; 8 bases agree with TRBD1. V dropped 5 bases and J dropped 11; count of bases not matched to a gene: 7. The CDR3 covers 12 residues. Germline V gene data show CDR1 as LNHDA and CDR2 as SQIVND (reference sequence). This CDR3 is CASSYGTGGYTF. CDR3 coding DNA: TGTGCCAGTAGTTACGGGACAGGAGGTTACACCTTC. The entire variable domain, with the rest obtained from reference TRBV19 and TRBJ1-2, is as follows: DGGITQSPKYLFRKEGQNVTLSCEQNLNHDAMYWYRQDPGQGLRLIYYSQIVNDFQKGDIAEGYSVSREKKESFPLTVTSAQKNPTAFYLCASSYGTGGYTFGSGTRLTVV.

CDR3 nucleotide sequence: TGTGCCAGCAGCCAAAGGGGGCAACAAGAGACCCAGTACTTC. Protein: CASSQRGQQETQYF. The chain uses TRBV3-1 (or the pseudogene TRBV3-2) and TRBJ2-5, with 7 nucleotides matching TRBD1. This CDR3 is built from 14 residues. V shed 2 bases, J shed 2 bases, and the junction held 2 bases outside the gene matches. Germline V gene sequence: CDR1 LGHDT, CDR2 YNNKEL (reference sequence).

The V call is TRBV27, the J call TRBJ1-1; TRBD1 aligns across 9 bases. Germline trimming cut 3 bases from V and 10 bases from J; bases unmatched to any gene: 18. CDR1 is MNHEY and CDR2 is SMNVEV in the germline V gene (reference sequence). CDR3 length: 17 amino acids. The CDR3 loop is CASSFGLPGQGSSRAFF. CDR3 DNA sequence: TGTGCCAGCAGTTTTGGGCTCCCAGGACAGGGGTCTTCGAGAGCTTTCTTT.

The chain is built from TRBV7-9 and TRBJ2-1; TRBD1 matches 10 bases. The V gene's germline CDR1 is SEHNR and CDR2 FQNEAQ (reference sequence). The V segment lost 4 bases and the J segment 3 bases; nucleotides outside the gene matches: 3. CDR3 length: 15 amino acids. CDR3 sequence reads: CASSSRDRGYNEQFF. The CDR3 DNA follows: TGTGCCAGCAGCTCCCGGGACAGGGGCTACAATGAGCAGTTCTTC.

The count of this clone is one. The CDR3 loop is CASSADRVAYNEQFF. The CDR3 DNA is TGTGCCAGCAGCGCCGACAGGGTAGCCTACAATGAGCAGTTCTTC. The rearrangement joins TRBV11-2 to TRBJ2-1, with 7 bases fitting TRBD1. The trim removed 5 bases at V and 2 bases at J, leaving 6 bases unmatched. Germline values: CDR1 SGHAT, CDR2 FQNNGV. The CDR3 covers 15 residues.

V gene TRBV19 combines with J gene TRBJ2-1; D remains ambiguous. CDR3 size: 14 residues. The germline V gene encodes CDR1 LNHDA and CDR2 SQIVND (reference sequence). V lost 5 bases, J lost 3 bases, and 11 bases lay in between. The CDR3 protein is CASSGRVLYNEQFF. DNA of the CDR3: TGTGCCAGTAGTGGCCGGGTCCTCTACAATGAGCAGTTCTTC. The whole variable domain, filled in from reference TRBV19 and TRBJ2-1, reads DGGITQSPKYLFRKEGQNVTLSCEQNLNHDAMYWYRQDPGQGLRLIYYSQIVNDFQKGDIAEGYSVSREKKESFPLTVTSAQKNPTAFYLCASSGRVLYNEQFFGPGTRLTVL.

The chain uses TRBV27 and TRBJ1-1; the D is unclear. Germline V CDR1 and CDR2: MNHEY, SMNVEV (reference sequence). V lost 4 bases to trimming and J lost 3 bases, with 9 bases between them. The CDR3 has 13 residues. CDR3 sequence reads: CASSWMGYTEAFF. In DNA form, the CDR3 reads TGTGCCAGCAGTTGGATGGGGTACACTGAAGCTTTCTTT.

V usage is TRBV29-1 and J usage is TRBJ2-7, with 11 bases matching TRBD1. Trimming at V came to 7 bases and at J to 4 bases, leaving 6 bases not matched to a gene. CDR1 is SQVTM and CDR2 is ANQGSEA in the germline V gene. The CDR3 has 13 residues. CDR3 sequence: CSAGTGGGYEQYF. In DNA form, the CDR3 reads TGCAGCGCCGGGACAGGGGGAGGATACGAGCAGTACTTC.